Below, one T cell receptor (beta chain) is given with its context. Its specificity is unknown. Given a much more abundant clone one base away, this may be a read error. This record comes from a study of T cell repertoires in cytomegalovirus infection. Turning to the study itself: Used in the study were CMV epitopes, some recently identified and HLA-C-restricted, others well-studied and HLA-B-restricted.

This CDR3 is 15 amino acids long. The germline V gene encodes CDR1 SGHVS and CDR2 FQNEAQ. TCRdb ran MiXCR on the reads and lists one entry per CDR3 protein. The repertoire has some 800,000 distinct CDR3 sequences, 25% to 35% of them found once; the top ten carry 10% to 15%. The chain has TRBV7-8 and TRBJ2-7, with 8 bases fitting TRBD2. This TCR derives from a human donor in good health (CMV status not recorded). Some clones in this sample may be carry-over from other donors' samples. Sequenced here: cultured CD8+ T cells from PBMCs, sampled from culture after CMV antigen stimulation. The CDR3 DNA is TGTGCCACCAGCTTGGGCGGGGGGTACTCCTACGAGCAGTACGTC. Translated, it gives CATSLGGGYSYEQYV.